These 17 T cell receptor beta chains were sequenced from one sample in a study of shared clonotypes between healthy human individuals. Clones were read by immunoSEQ multiplex PCR, and TCRdb kept only the in-frame ones, dropping some. Found here are a few million clones, more than 80% of them singletons; the top ten hold 0.35% to 0.45%. Sequenced sample: naive CD4+ T cells from PBMCs. Subset: CD45RA+ positively selected. These receptor sequences come from a man between 18 and 29 years old in good health. Some clones in this sample may be carry-over from other donors' samples.

The gene calls are TRBV28 and TRBJ1-5; D might be TRBD1 (6 bases). V was shortened by 6 bases and J by 5 bases, with 14 bases between the two germline ends. The CDR3 has 14 residues. Per germline, CDR1 MDHEN and CDR2 SYDVKM. In DNA, the CDR3 is TGTGCCAGCAGGCCACAGGGATCGGATCAGCCCCAGCATTTT. It yields the protein CASRPQGSDQPQHF.

This clone was counted at least ten times. This CDR3 reads CASSESPSGRESSYNEQFF. In DNA form, the CDR3 reads TGTGCCAGCAGTGAGTCTCCTAGCGGGAGGGAAAGCTCCTACAATGAGCAGTTCTTC. The chain employs TRBV2 and TRBJ2-1; 12 positions match TRBD2. J lost 0 bases, V lost 3 bases, and 9 bases had no gene match. The CDR3 spans 19 residues. Germline lookup yields CDR1 SNHLY and CDR2 FYNNEI.

Points on this clone: Other DNA sequences in the same sample also yield this CDR3. The chain is built from TRBV5-1 and TRBJ2-5, with 8 positions matching TRBD2. V lost 4 bases to trimming and J lost 4 bases; unmatched junction nucleotides: 3. CDR1 is SGHRS, CDR2 YFSETQ, per germline. There are 13 residues in the CDR3. The CDR3 region is CASSRGGGETQYF. Written as DNA, the CDR3 is TGCGCCAGCAGCCGGGGGGGAGGAGAGACCCAGTACTTC.

The chain uses TRBV6-5 and TRBJ2-5; 8 positions agree with TRBD1. Germline assignment: CDR1 MNHEY and CDR2 SVGAGI. Trimming took 2 bases from V and 3 from J; bases not matched to a gene: 5. The CDR3 spans 15 residues. CDR3 protein: CASSYGTGGKETQYF. The DNA for the CDR3 is TGTGCCAGCAGTTACGGGACAGGAGGAAAAGAGACCCAGTACTTC.

The CDR3 nucleotides read TGTGCCAGCAGCGTAGCTGCCAGAACCTACAATGAGCAGTTCTTC. Protein product: CASSVAARTYNEQFF. This chain links TRBV9 with TRBJ2-1; no clear D gene. Looked up from germline, CDR1 is SGDLS and CDR2 is YYNGEE. The CDR3 covers 15 residues. V lost 0 bases, J lost 2 bases, and 9 bases lay in between. Drawing the rest from reference TRBV9 and TRBJ2-1, the complete variable domain is DSGVTQTPKHLITATGQRVTLRCSPRSGDLSVYWYQQSLDQGLQFLIQYYNGEERAKGNILERFSAQQFPDLHSELNLSSLELGDSALYFCASSVAARTYNEQFFGPGTRLTVL.

This clone has just one count. The V call is TRBV19, the J call TRBJ2-7, with unresolved D. Germline V CDR1 and CDR2: LNHDA, SQIVND (reference sequence). The CDR3 covers 13 residues. Trimming took 8 bases from V and 0 from J, leaving 11 bases between them. CDR3 nucleotide sequence: TGTGCCAGTGGGCGGCAAAGCTCCTACGAGCAGTACTTC. It is translated as CASGRQSSYEQYF.

This clone was observed a handful of times. The chain links TRBV14 to TRBJ1-1; D is uncertain. The CDR3 is 15 residues long. Deletions cut 1 base from V and 0 bases from J, with 9 bases between. Germline CDR1 reads SGHDN; CDR2 reads FVKESK. The CDR3 sequence: CASSQARTMNTEAFF. The CDR3 DNA reads TGTGCCAGCAGCCAAGCGCGCACCATGAACACTGAAGCTTTCTTT.

This rearrangement joins TRBV7-2 to TRBJ1-5, with D maybe TRBD1 (5 bases). The CDR3 sequence is 10 residues long. CDR1 SGHTA and CDR2 FQGNSA come from the germline V gene. The V and J ends lost 10 bases and 6 bases respectively, with 7 bases between them. Here the CDR3 DNA reads TGTGCCACCGGGGGTCAGCCCCAGCATTTT. Residues: CATGGQPQHF. Based on the CDR3 plus reference TRBV7-2 and TRBJ1-5, the full variable domain is GAGVSQSPSNKVTEKGKDVELRCDPISGHTALYWYRQSLGQGLEFLIYFQGNSAPDKSGLPSDRFSAERTGGSVSTLTIQRTQQEDSAVYLCATGGQPQHFGDGTRLSIL.

With regard to this clone: The sample holds other DNA sequences that translate to the same CDR3. The V gene is TRBV27, the J gene TRBJ2-1; no firm D call. The CDR3 extends over 11 amino acids. The V gene's germline CDR1 is MNHEY and CDR2 SMNVEV (reference sequence). V was cut by 7 bases and J by 5 bases, with 6 bases left in between. The DNA for the CDR3 is TGTGCCAGCATTAGAAACAATGAGCAGTTCTTC. This sequence encodes CASIRNNEQFF.

This clone was counted a single time. The chain couples TRBV5-4 to TRBJ2-5; 8 bases map to TRBD2. Germline V gene data show CDR1 as SGHNT and CDR2 as YYREEE (reference sequence). V trimming: 3 bases; J trimming: 2 bases; junction bases outside the gene matches: 3. The CDR3 sequence is 14 residues long. CDR3 region: CASSSGTRQETQYF. Written as DNA, the CDR3 is TGTGCCAGCAGCTCCGGGACTAGACAAGAGACCCAGTACTTC.

The chain links TRBV7-9 to TRBJ2-1; D remains ambiguous. This CDR3 spans 18 amino acids. CDR1 and CDR2 (germline): SEHNR, FQNEAQ (reference sequence). The V end was cut by 1 base, the J end by 5 bases, with 21 bases between. The CDR3 sequence is CASSLGIFAISSNNEQFF. The CDR3 nucleotides are TGTGCCAGCAGCTTAGGAATTTTTGCGATCTCCAGCAACAATGAGCAGTTCTTC.

The genes are TRBV5-8 and TRBJ2-2; D possibly matches TRBD1 or TRBD2 (5 bases each). The ends were cut back, 2 bases at V and 4 bases at J, with 12 bases in the middle. CDR3 length: 15 residues. Germline V lookup: CDR1 SGHTS, CDR2 YDEGEE. CDR3 loop: CASSLRDPVTGELFF. CDR3 sequence (DNA): TGTGCCAGCAGCTTACGGGACCCCGTCACCGGGGAGCTGTTTTTT.

The chain carries TRBV4-3 and TRBJ2-1; D remains ambiguous. The germline V gene has CDR1 LGHNA and CDR2 YSLEER. This CDR3 region has 15 residues. V dropped 5 bases and J dropped 1 base, with 12 bases sitting between them. CDR3 bases: TGCGCCAGCAGCTCCCGGTCTGGGTCCTACAATGAGCAGTTCTTC. Its protein is CASSSRSGSYNEQFF.

This chain connects TRBV28 to TRBJ2-7; 12 nucleotides line up with TRBD2. V was pared by 4 bases and J by 4 bases, with 5 bases of the junction left unmatched. Germline V gene lookup returns CDR1 MDHEN and CDR2 SYDVKM. The CDR3 spans 15 residues. The CDR3 nucleotides are TGTGCCAGCAGTTCATGGACTAGCGGGGTTTACGAGCAGTACTTC. It is translated as CASSSWTSGVYEQYF.

The rearrangement links TRBV2 to TRBJ1-1; 10 bases are a match to TRBD1. With V trimmed by 2 bases and J by 3 bases, 6 bases remained unmatched. Germline V gene lookup returns CDR1 SNHLY and CDR2 FYNNEI. The CDR3 runs to 16 residues. The CDR3 sequence is CASSEWSGTGDTEAFF. The DNA of the CDR3 is TGTGCCAGCAGTGAATGGTCGGGGACAGGGGACACTGAAGCTTTCTTT.

The gene calls are TRBV5-1 and TRBJ2-1, with TRBD2 matching 9 bases. Unmatched junction bases numbered 10, after V lost 0 bases and J lost 12 bases. Germline V gene data show CDR1 as SGHRS and CDR2 as YFSETQ. This CDR3 has 15 residues. The CDR3 sequence is CASSLGVAGDVAQFF. The CDR3, as DNA: TGCGCCAGCAGCTTGGGAGTAGCGGGAGACGTGGCGCAGTTCTTC.

The rearrangement links TRBV30 to TRBJ1-1, with 7 bases aligning to TRBD1. Germline CDR1 reads GTSNPN; CDR2 reads SVGIG (reference sequence). The CDR3 is 15 residues long. This CDR3 reads CAQITGVSLNTEAFF. CDR3 nucleotide sequence: TGTGCGCAAATTACAGGGGTGTCCCTGAACACTGAAGCTTTCTTT.